This T cell receptor (beta chain) was profiled in a study of blood T cell repertoires in COVID-19. The repertoire was sequenced with immunoSEQ multiplex PCR; TCRdb's copy has only in-frame clones and lacks some. Of 200,000 to 300,000 clones in the sample, roughly 90% were seen once. CDR3 length equals 16 residues. With 1 base removed from V and 3 bases from J, the gap between germline ends came to 13 bases. Germline values: CDR1 SSHAT, CDR2 FNYEAQ (reference sequence). This TCR was sampled from a man in his 60s who had recovered from COVID-19. J is TRBJ2-1 and V is TRBV7-7, with D possibly TRBD2 on 6 matching bases. Sequenced input: peripheral blood. The CDR3 DNA follows: TGTGCCAGCAGCTTAGTCGGTGGGGGGAACTACAATGAGCAGTTCTTC. Protein sequence: CASSLVGGGNYNEQFF.